This T cell receptor (beta chain) stems from a study of control samples from healthy donors and cancer patients. The CDR3 spans 13 residues. V lost 5 bases and J lost 5, with 10 bases in between. Germline CDR1 is MNHEY and CDR2 is SMNVEV (reference sequence). Generated by immunoSEQ multiplex PCR, the TCRdb table keeps only in-frame clones and is missing some. The repertoire holds 90,000 or so clones, with around 81% as singletons. The clonotype was recovered from a man aged 30 to 45 in good health. Sequenced sample: blood. The V and J genes are TRBV27 and TRBJ2-1, with D perhaps TRBD2 (5 bases). This CDR3 is CASSLGVDNEQFF. CDR3 nucleotides: TGTGCCAGCAGTCTCGGGGTTGACAATGAGCAGTTCTTC.